This passage covers 7 T cell receptor beta chains from one sample sequenced in a study of OX40 agonist ivuxolimab in advanced cancers. Clones were sequenced by immunoSEQ multiplex PCR, and TCRdb holds only the in-frame ones, with some missing. This sample has about 70,000 clones, with roughly 81% found just once. The source material was CD4+ or CD8+ T cells sorted from blood, sampled in a trial of the OX40 agonist ivuxolimab. The receptors come from an adult with an advanced solid tumor such as melanoma, head and neck, liver or kidney cancer.

In DNA, the CDR3 is TGTGCCAGCAGCTTAGCCGCACCATCAATAAATAGGGATACGCAGTATTTT. Protein product: CASSLAAPSINRDTQYF. This sequence joins TRBV7-9 and TRBJ2-3, with D uncertain. Trimming removed 0 bases from V and 6 bases from J, with 19 bases in between. The CDR3 totals 17 residues. Germline V gene lookup returns CDR1 SEHNR and CDR2 FQNEAQ (reference sequence).

V is TRBV6-5 and J is TRBJ2-1; the D gene is possibly TRBD2 (6 bases). Trimming removed 8 bases from V and 1 base from J, with 6 bases in between. The CDR3 has 12 amino acids. Germline CDR1 MNHEY, CDR2 SVGAGI. CDR3 in amino acids: CASRGSYNEQFF. The CDR3 bases are TGTGCCAGCCGGGGGTCCTACAATGAGCAGTTCTTC.

This chain links TRBV25-1 with TRBJ1-2, with D perhaps TRBD1 (6 bases). Germline CDR1 MGHDK, CDR2 SYGVNS. The CDR3 is 15 amino acids. V lost 1 base and J lost 4, with 13 bases in between. CDR3 protein: CASSESGGWGYGYTF. CDR3 DNA: TGTGCCAGCAGTGAATCCGGGGGCTGGGGCTATGGCTACACCTTC.

The chain uses TRBV5-1 and TRBJ2-3; 8 bases fit TRBD1. This CDR3 is built from 13 residues. Per the germline V gene, CDR1 is SGHRS and CDR2 is YFSETQ. Unmatched junction bases numbered 2, after V lost 3 bases and J lost 5 bases. As DNA, the CDR3 is TGCGCCAGCAGCTCCGACAGGGGAGATACGCAGTATTTT. Encoded protein: CASSSDRGDTQYF.

This clone appeared a single time. The chain combines TRBV6-5 with TRBJ1-2; 9 bases agree with TRBD1. The CDR3 loop spans 14 amino acids. Germline V lookup: CDR1 MNHEY, CDR2 SVGAGI. With 6 bases clipped from V and 2 bases from J, the junction kept 4 bases outside the gene matches. CDR3 amino acids: CASRRGQGNYGYTF. The DNA for the CDR3 is TGTGCCAGCAGACGCGGACAGGGGAACTATGGCTACACCTTC.

The rearrangement uses TRBV7-2 and TRBJ2-7; either TRBD1 or TRBD2 may fit D (5 bases each). The V gene lost 0 bases and the J gene lost 3 bases, with 9 bases spanning the gap. Germline V CDR1 and CDR2: SGHTA, FQGNSA. The CDR3 has 14 residues. The CDR3 reads CASSLAGVNYEQYF. CDR3 coding DNA: TGTGCCAGCAGCTTAGCGGGGGTAAACTACGAGCAGTACTTC.

V usage is TRBV28 and J usage is TRBJ1-1; D perhaps matches TRBD1 (6 bases). Germline values: CDR1 MDHEN, CDR2 SYDVKM. The CDR3 loop spans 17 amino acids. Trimming pared 2 bases from V and 5 bases from J, leaving 21 bases between. CDR3 nucleotide sequence: TGTGCCAGCAGTTTAGGGCACAGGGAGAGCGCCGTTACTGAAGCTTTCTTT. Protein sequence: CASSLGHRESAVTEAFF.